Described below is a single T cell receptor (beta chain) sequence and its context. This CDR3 is 18 amino acids long. V dropped 3 bases and J dropped 3; count of bases not matched to a gene: 13. Germline values: CDR1 SGHRS, CDR2 YFSETQ. The sample is drawn from a study of blood T cell repertoires in COVID-19. Study details: Samples of COVID-19 (acute and convalescent) were obtained from the United States, Italy and Spain. PBMCs, B-cell-depleted T cells, or T cells were the source of the cDNA or gDNA that made up the material.

Per the original methods: Amplified reference gene primers provided the basis for estimating nucleated cell counts. The method was immunoSEQ multiplex PCR; TCRdb's version includes in-frame clones alone and lacks a portion of them. V and J calls and clone size are copied from that table; D and trimming were computed from the DNA. The sample has a few hundred thousand clones; over 75% are singletons. The sequence came from a woman in her 70s with COVID-19, enrolled during active disease. The V and J genes are TRBV5-1 and TRBJ2-2; 8 nucleotides match TRBD1. Input material: peripheral blood. CDR3 region: CASSSKGTGRADTGELFF. In DNA form, the CDR3 reads TGCGCCAGCAGCTCCAAGGGGACAGGTCGAGCTGACACCGGGGAGCTGTTTTTT.